The clone carrying this T cell receptor beta chain was seen only once. This sample is part of a study of blood T cell repertoires in COVID-19. Assay: immunoSEQ multiplex PCR; the TCRdb copy retains only in-frame clones and omits some. This sample has 320,000 or so clones, with 85% found just once. Participant-given clinical history determined each cohort assignment. During the 2 weeks before they entered the study, exposed participants had met someone with a PCR-confirmed or clinician-diagnosed COVID-19 case. The specimen was PBMCs or T cells enriched from blood (not recorded which). The sequence was collected from a young woman who had been exposed to COVID-19.

The CDR3 reads CASSFGGPTSGRGRSSYEQYF. CDR3 nucleotides: TGTGCCAGCAGTTTTGGGGGGCCGACTAGCGGGAGAGGGAGAAGCTCCTACGAGCAGTACTTC. The V call is TRBV27, the J call TRBJ2-7, with TRBD2 identical over 12 bases. Germline trimming cut 3 bases from V and 0 bases from J; bases unmatched to any gene: 18. Germline V lookup: CDR1 MNHEY, CDR2 SMNVEV (reference sequence). The CDR3 sequence is 21 residues long.